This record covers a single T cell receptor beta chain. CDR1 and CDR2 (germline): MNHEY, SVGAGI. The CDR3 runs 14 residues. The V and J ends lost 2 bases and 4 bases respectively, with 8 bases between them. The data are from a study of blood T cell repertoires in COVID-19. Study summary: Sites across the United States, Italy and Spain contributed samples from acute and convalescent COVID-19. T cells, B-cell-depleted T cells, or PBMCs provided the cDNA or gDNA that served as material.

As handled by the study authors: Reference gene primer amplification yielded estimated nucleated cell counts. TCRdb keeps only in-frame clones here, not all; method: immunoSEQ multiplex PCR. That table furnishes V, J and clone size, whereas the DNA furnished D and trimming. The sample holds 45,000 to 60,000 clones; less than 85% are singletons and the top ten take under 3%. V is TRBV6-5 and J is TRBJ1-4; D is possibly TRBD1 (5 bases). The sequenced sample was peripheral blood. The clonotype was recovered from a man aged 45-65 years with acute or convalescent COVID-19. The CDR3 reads CASSYDRYNEKLFF. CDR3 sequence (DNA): TGTGCCAGCAGTTACGACAGATATAATGAAAAACTGTTTTTT.